These 3 T cell receptor beta chains share one sample of origin, sequenced in a study of blood T cell repertoires in COVID-19. The data were produced by immunoSEQ multiplex PCR, yet TCRdb's version contains in-frame clones alone and is incomplete. The sample contains some 250,000 clones, roughly 89% of which appear only once. Sequencing was carried out using PBMCs or T cells enriched from blood (not recorded which). The source of these receptors is a man aged 40-55 years who had recovered from COVID-19.

The CDR3 bases are TGTGCCAGCAGCTTAGATTATAATCAGCCCCAGCATTTT. This encodes CASSLDYNQPQHF. The V and J genes are TRBV7-9 and TRBJ1-5; no firm D call. This CDR3 comprises 13 residues. V dropped 1 base and J dropped 4 bases, with 5 bases sitting between them. Germline loops: CDR1 SEHNR, CDR2 FQNEAQ (reference sequence).

This clone has more than one count but fewer than ten. It is likely a read error, because the conserved phenylalanine at the end of the CDR3 is missing. The DNA is left out, because the CDR3 cannot be placed on it with certainty; the CDR3 is given as TCRdb lists it. The rearrangement links TRBV6-5 to TRBJ1-1; the tabulated D call, TRBD1, remains unverified against the DNA. 13 amino acids form the CDR3, both terminal residues included. The germline CDR1 and CDR2 sequences are MNHEY and SVGAGI. The CDR3 protein is CASRDRDRHLEQV.

J is TRBJ1-5 and V is TRBV7-2; TRBD1 matches at 8 bases. The CDR3 has 15 residues. Trimming removed 5 bases from V and 3 bases from J; junction bases left unmatched: 6. Germline-derived CDR1 and CDR2 are SGHTA and FQGNSA. The CDR3 sequence: CASSPRTGTNQPQHF. The CDR3 nucleotides are TGTGCCAGCAGCCCCCGGACAGGGACCAATCAGCCCCAGCATTTT.